Presented here are 20 T cell receptor beta chains from one specimen sequenced in a study of beta chain features in type 1 diabetes. Study-level points and caveats: Significant though moderate, a shortening of TCRB CDR3s appeared in all four CD4+ subsets of Type 1 diabetes patients.

Reverse transcribing all isolated RNA meant expressed TCRB transcripts were sequenced. Clones were read by immunoSEQ multiplex PCR, and TCRdb kept only the in-frame ones, dropping some. The sample holds 150,000 to 190,000 clones, 10% seen once. Antigens of these TCRs are unknown. Material: central memory CD4+ T cells from blood. These TCRs come from a man between 25 and 39 years old with type 1 diabetes.

This chain joins TRBV25-1 and TRBJ2-3; 10 nucleotides match TRBD2. The CDR3 length is 13 residues. Unmatched junction bases numbered 2, after V lost 7 bases and J lost 4 bases. CDR1 and CDR2 from the germline V gene are MGHDK and SYGVNS. This chain's CDR3 is CASMLAGADTQYF. The CDR3 DNA reads TGTGCCAGCATGCTAGCGGGAGCAGATACGCAGTATTTT.

This chain connects TRBV9 to TRBJ2-1; D perhaps matches TRBD2 (6 bases). The CDR3 length is 15 residues. V was clipped by 0 bases and J by 9 bases, with 16 bases between them. Germline-derived CDR1 and CDR2 are SGDLS and YYNGEE. The CDR3 bases are TGTGCCAGCAGCGTAGTTCCGGGAGAGGAGGGTGAGCAGTTCTTC. Its translation is CASSVVPGEEGEQFF.

This clone has just a few counts. This chain links TRBV7-6 with TRBJ2-7; TRBD2 agrees at 9 bases. The CDR3 is made up of 19 amino acids. Germline CDR1 SGHVS, CDR2 FNYEAQ. Trimming at V came to 5 bases and at J to 3 bases, leaving 20 bases not matched to a gene. The DNA for the CDR3 is TGTGCCAGCAGCCCCGCCGCCGGTAGCGGGAGTCCTTTAGACTACGAGCAGTACTTC. Translating it yields CASSPAAGSGSPLDYEQYF.

The DNA of the CDR3 is TGTGCCAGCAGCCGCAGGGACAATGAGCAGTTCTTC. Translation gives CASSRRDNEQFF. J is TRBJ2-1 and V is TRBV7-9, with D perhaps matching TRBD1 (5 bases). Trimming stripped 5 bases from V and 5 bases from J, with 7 bases between. Germline V gene lookup returns CDR1 SEHNR and CDR2 FQNEAQ (reference sequence). The CDR3 is 12 residues long.

The sample holds a few counts of this clone. The genes are TRBV18 and TRBJ1-1, with 8 positions matching TRBD1. Looked up from germline, CDR1 is KGHSH and CDR2 is LQKENI. The CDR3 spans 14 residues. Germline trimming cut 3 bases from V and 4 bases from J; bases unmatched to any gene: 4. Written as DNA, the CDR3 is TGTGCCAGCTCACCGTGGACAGGGCGCACTGAAGCTTTCTTT. Encoded protein: CASSPWTGRTEAFF.

The CDR3 region has the DNA TGTGCCTGGAGTGTAACCCGGGACAGTGAAAACACCATATATTTT. Its translation is CAWSVTRDSENTIYF. The V gene is TRBV30, the J gene TRBJ1-3, with 7 positions matching TRBD1. The CDR3 consists of 15 residues. V gave up 0 bases and J gave up 6 bases; unmatched junction bases: 8. Germline V gene sequence: CDR1 GTSNPN, CDR2 SVGIG (reference sequence).

The chain combines TRBV19 with TRBJ1-2, with a tentative D call TRBD1 (6 bases). Trimming removed 7 bases from V and 4 bases from J, with 16 bases in between. The CDR3 loop spans 14 amino acids. The germline V gene encodes CDR1 LNHDA and CDR2 SQIVND (reference sequence). The CDR3: CASIPQRGGYGYTF. In nucleotides, the CDR3 is TGTGCCAGTATACCGCAGCGAGGGGGCTATGGCTACACCTTC.

The chain combines TRBV27 with TRBJ2-1; a weak D match, TRBD1 (5 bases). Trimming stripped 0 bases from V and 8 bases from J, with 8 bases between. This CDR3 is built from 13 residues. Germline V gene sequence: CDR1 MNHEY, CDR2 SMNVEV (reference sequence). CDR3 sequence reads: CASSLSLGDEQFF. For the CDR3, the DNA is TGTGCCAGCAGTTTATCGCTAGGGGATGAGCAGTTCTTC.

This clone was recorded a few times. J is TRBJ2-1 and V is TRBV19; D not resolved. The CDR3 runs to 14 residues. The germline gives CDR1 LNHDA, CDR2 SQIVND (reference sequence). V lost 5 bases to trimming and J lost 4 bases, with 12 bases between them. The CDR3 sequence: CASSGQALYNEQFF. The CDR3 coding sequence is TGTGCCAGTAGTGGGCAGGCCCTGTACAATGAGCAGTTCTTC.

This clone has only a few counts. This chain joins TRBV2 and TRBJ2-5, with TRBD1 matching 10 bases. CDR1 SNHLY and CDR2 FYNNEI come from the germline V gene. V shed 6 bases and J 5 bases; nucleotides not matched to a gene: 6. The CDR3 has 14 amino acids. The DNA for the CDR3 is TGTGCCAGCAGGGGACAGGGGAGCAGGGAGACCCAGTACTTC. It encodes CASRGQGSRETQYF.

This clone was detected only a few times. The chain is built from TRBV29-1 and TRBJ2-3; 8 bases match TRBD2. CDR1 and CDR2 from the germline V gene are SQVTM and ANQGSEA. This CDR3 contains 13 residues. V lost 7 bases to trimming and J lost 1 base; unmatched junction nucleotides: 4. DNA for the CDR3: TGCAGCGCTTTGACTAGCGGCACAGATACGCAGTATTTT. It is translated as CSALTSGTDTQYF.

In this sample, this clone turned up a few times. The V and J genes are TRBV6-6 and TRBJ2-3; TRBD1 is a possible D gene (8 bases). Looked up from germline, CDR1 is MNHNY and CDR2 is SVGAGI (reference sequence). CDR3 size: 14 residues. V was pared by 6 bases and J by 6 bases, with 16 bases between. This CDR3 is CASSPGQGGDTQYF. For the CDR3, the DNA is TGTGCCAGCAGCCCCGGACAGGGAGGGGATACGCAGTATTTT.

V gene TRBV27 combines with J gene TRBJ2-2; 11 bases map to TRBD2. This CDR3 has 17 residues. V was pared by 2 bases and J by 3 bases, with 5 bases of the junction left unmatched. In germline, CDR1 is MNHEY, CDR2 SMNVEV (reference sequence). This chain's CDR3 is CASSLPTSGSDTGELFF. The CDR3 coding sequence is TGTGCCAGCAGTTTACCAACTAGCGGGAGCGACACCGGGGAGCTGTTTTTT.

V is TRBV18 and J is TRBJ2-7; D remains unclear. CDR3 length: 13 amino acids. Trimming took 0 bases from V and 2 from J, leaving 5 bases between them. Germline CDR1 is KGHSH and CDR2 is LQKENI. The CDR3 DNA is TGTGCCAGCTCACCACCCTCAGCCTACGAGCAGTACTTC. Amino acid sequence: CASSPPSAYEQYF.

This clone has only a few counts. This rearrangement joins TRBV5-4 to TRBJ1-1, with D unclear. This CDR3 region has 15 residues. Germline CDR1 and CDR2: SGHNT and YYREEE (reference sequence). Trimming cost V 2 bases and J 1 base, with 12 bases left between them. The CDR3 DNA sequence: TGTGCCAGCAGCTTCTTTAGGACTGGGAACACTGAAGCTTTCTTT. Amino acids: CASSFFRTGNTEAFF.

The J gene is TRBJ2-7, the V gene TRBV30, with D possibly being TRBD2 (6 bases). Trimming shortened V by 8 bases and J by 6 bases, and 20 bases separated the two germline ends. This CDR3 has 13 amino acids. The germline CDR1 and CDR2 sequences are GTSNPN and SVGIG (reference sequence). Here the CDR3 DNA reads TGTGCCGGGTCCTCGGGGCTGGAGGGCGAGCAGTACTTC. Protein sequence: CAGSSGLEGEQYF.

This clone has only a few counts. The J gene is TRBJ2-1, the V gene TRBV11-2, with unresolved D. The CDR3 is 16 residues long. V was cut by 5 bases and J by 4 bases, with 18 bases left in between. Germline CDR1 is SGHAT and CDR2 is FQNNGV. DNA for the CDR3: TGTGCCAGCAGCACGGTCCGTGGGCCAATTTACAATGAGCAGTTCTTC. This translates into CASSTVRGPIYNEQFF.

This clone was observed a few times. V gene TRBV2 combines with J gene TRBJ2-7; 14 nucleotides agree with TRBD2. With 10 bases clipped from V and 9 bases from J, the junction kept 11 bases outside the gene matches. From germline, CDR1 is SNHLY and CDR2 FYNNEI. CDR3 length: 14 amino acids. The CDR3: CATNPGLAGVGQYF. The CDR3 DNA reads TGTGCCACAAACCCGGGACTAGCGGGAGTAGGGCAGTACTTC.

The chain uses TRBV2 and TRBJ1-2; D is unresolved. V shed 6 bases and J shed 4 bases, with 12 bases lying between them. Germline assignment: CDR1 SNHLY and CDR2 FYNNEI. The CDR3 is made up of 13 amino acids. For the CDR3, the DNA is TGTGCCAGCAGCGGCACGGGAAGCTATGGCTACACCTTC. Translated: CASSGTGSYGYTF.

This clone was seen a few times. This chain links TRBV25-1 with TRBJ1-4; D call uncertain. The CDR3 contains 14 residues. The germline gives CDR1 MGHDK, CDR2 SYGVNS. V was pared by 8 bases and J by 6 bases, with 16 bases between. The CDR3 nucleotides read TGTGCCAGCCGTCGCTCGGCAGGTTATGAAAAACTGTTTTTT. Protein: CASRRSAGYEKLFF.